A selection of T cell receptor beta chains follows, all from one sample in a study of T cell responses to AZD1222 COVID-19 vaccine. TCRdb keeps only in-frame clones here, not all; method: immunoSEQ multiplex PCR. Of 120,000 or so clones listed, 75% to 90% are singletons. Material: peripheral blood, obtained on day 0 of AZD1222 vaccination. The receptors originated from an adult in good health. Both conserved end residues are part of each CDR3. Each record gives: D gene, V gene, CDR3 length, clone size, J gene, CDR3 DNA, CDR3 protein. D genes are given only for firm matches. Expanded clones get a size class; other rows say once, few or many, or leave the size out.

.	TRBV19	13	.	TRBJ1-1	TGTGCCAGCCGAGCTCAGGGAGACACTGAAGCTTTCTTT	CASRAQGDTEAFF
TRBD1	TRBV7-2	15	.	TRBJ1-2	TGTGCCAGCAGCCTCGGACAGGGGGCAGGGTATGGCTACACCTTC	CASSLGQGAGYGYTF
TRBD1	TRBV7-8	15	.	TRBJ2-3	TGTGCCAGCAGCTTCCAGGACAGGTCCGCAGATACGCAGTATTTT	CASSFQDRSADTQYF
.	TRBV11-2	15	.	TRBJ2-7	TGTGCCAGCAGCTTAAATAGTATCGACTCCTACGAGCAGTACTTC	CASSLNSIDSYEQYF
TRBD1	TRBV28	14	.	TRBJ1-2	TGTGCCAGCAGGTCGGACAGGGTGCGGAGGGGCTACACCTTC	CASRSDRVRRGYTF
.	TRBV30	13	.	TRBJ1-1	TGTGCCTGGAAGCCCGCCGTTACCACTGAAGCTTTCTTT	CAWKPAVTTEAFF
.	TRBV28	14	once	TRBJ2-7	TGTGCCAGCAGTTTCCCGGGGGCCCTCTACGAGCAGTACTTC	CASSFPGALYEQYF
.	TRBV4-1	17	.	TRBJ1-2	TGCGCCAGCAGCCTCTTCCCGGACAGTCCATCTAACTATGGCTACACCTTC	CASSLFPDSPSNYGYTF
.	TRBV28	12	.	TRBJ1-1	TGTGCCAGCAGTTTATTGCCAGCTGAAGCTTTCTTT	CASSLLPAEAFF
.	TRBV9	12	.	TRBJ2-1	TGTGCCAGCAGCGTCAATCGCGGTGAGCAGTTCTTC	CASSVNRGEQFF
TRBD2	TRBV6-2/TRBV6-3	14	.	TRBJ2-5	TGTGCCAGCAGCCCTAGCGGGAGAGAAGAGACCCAGTACTTC	CASSPSGREETQYF
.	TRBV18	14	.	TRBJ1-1	TGTGCCAGCTCACCAGTCAGGGAAGGCACTGAAGCTTTCTTT	CASSPVREGTEAFF
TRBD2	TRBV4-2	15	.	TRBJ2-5	TGTGCCAGCAGCCCCGGGGGGGGCTCAAAAGAGACCCAGTACTTC	CASSPGGGSKETQYF
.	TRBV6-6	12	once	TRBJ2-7	TGTGCCAGCAGTTACTACGGATACGAGCAGTACTTC	CASSYYGYEQYF
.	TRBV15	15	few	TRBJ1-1	TGTGCCACCAGCCATCCCCAGGTTGGGAACACTGAAGCTTTCTTT	CATSHPQVGNTEAFF
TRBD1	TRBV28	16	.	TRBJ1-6	TGTGCCAGCAGTTTAGCCGACAGGGGCGTTAATTCACCCCTCCACTTT	CASSLADRGVNSPLHF
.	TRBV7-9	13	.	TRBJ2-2	TGTGCCAGCAGCTTAGTATCCACCGGGGAGCTGTTTTTT	CASSLVSTGELFF
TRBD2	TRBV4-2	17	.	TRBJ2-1	TGTGCCAGCAGCCAAGCAGGAGGGGGGACTAGCGGCAATGAGCAGTTCTTC	CASSQAGGGTSGNEQFF
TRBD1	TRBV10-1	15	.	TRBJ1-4	TGCGCCAGCAGTGAGTCGGGACAGTCGGATGAAAAACTGTTTTTT	CASSESGQSDEKLFF
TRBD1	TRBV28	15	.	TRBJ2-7	TGTGCCAGCAGCGGGGGAGGACAGGGCTACGACGAGCAGTACTTC	CASSGGGQGYDEQYF
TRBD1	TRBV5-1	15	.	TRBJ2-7	TGCGCCAGCCGGGGTTTCACAGGGGGGATAGGCGAGCAGTACTTC	CASRGFTGGIGEQYF
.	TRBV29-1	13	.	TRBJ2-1	TGCAGCGTTGGGACGGCGTTCTACAATGAGCAGTTCTTC	CSVGTAFYNEQFF
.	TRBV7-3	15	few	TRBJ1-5	TGTGCCAGCAGCTCCACAGGGTTTGGCAATCAGCCCCAGCATTTT	CASSSTGFGNQPQHF
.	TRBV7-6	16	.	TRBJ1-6	TGTGCCAGCAGCTTAGGTGGGTCTCGGGGTAACTCACCCCTCCACTTT	CASSLGGSRGNSPLHF
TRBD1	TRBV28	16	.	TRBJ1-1	TGTGCCAGCAGTTTATTTTCTGAGGGGGCCATCACTGAAGCTTTCTTT	CASSLFSEGAITEAFF
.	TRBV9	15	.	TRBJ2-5	TGTGCCAGCAGCGTAGGAGGGTCAGATGTTTCGACCCAGTACTTC	CASSVGGSDVSTQYF
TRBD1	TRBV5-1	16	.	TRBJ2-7	TGCGCCAGCAGCCTGGGGACGGGACAGCTAACCTACGAGCAGTACTTC	CASSLGTGQLTYEQYF
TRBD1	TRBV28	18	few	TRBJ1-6	TGTGCCAGCAGTCCTTTGGTCAACCGGGACAGGGTCTACTCACCCCTCCACTTT	CASSPLVNRDRVYSPLHF
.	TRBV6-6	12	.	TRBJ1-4	TGTGCCAGCAGTTACGGTGGTCGGGCGATGTTTTTT	CASSYGGRAMFF
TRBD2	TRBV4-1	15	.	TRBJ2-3	TGCGCCAGCAGCCAAGCCCTAGCGGTTGCAGATACGCAGTATTTT	CASSQALAVADTQYF
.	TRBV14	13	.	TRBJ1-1	TGTGCCAGCAGCCCGTTCCAAGGGGCTGAAGCTTTCTTT	CASSPFQGAEAFF
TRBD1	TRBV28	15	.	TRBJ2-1	TGTGCCAGCGGTAGCACAGGGGTTAACTACAATGAGCAGTTCTTC	CASGSTGVNYNEQFF
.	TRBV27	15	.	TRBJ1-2	TGTGCCAGCAGTCCGAGCCGACAGGCCCCCTATGGCTACACCTTC	CASSPSRQAPYGYTF
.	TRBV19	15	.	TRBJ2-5	TGTGCCAGTAGTTCCTGGGGGAAAGAGGCAGAGACCCAGTACTTC	CASSSWGKEAETQYF
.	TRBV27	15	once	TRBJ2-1	TGTGCCAGCAGGGGGGCTAGCGGAGAGTACAATGAGCAGTTCTTC	CASRGASGEYNEQFF
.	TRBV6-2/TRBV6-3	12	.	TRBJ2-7	TGTGCCAGCAGTTACCGCGGCGGAGAGCAGTACTTC	CASSYRGGEQYF
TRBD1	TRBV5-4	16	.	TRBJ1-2	TGTGCCAGCAGCGAAAGACAGGGGACTACTAACTATGGCTACACCTTC	CASSERQGTTNYGYTF
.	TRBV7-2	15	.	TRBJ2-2	TGTGCCAGCAGCTTAGACGGGAGGAACACCGGGGAGCTGTTTTTT	CASSLDGRNTGELFF
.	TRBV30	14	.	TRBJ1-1	TGTGCCTGGAGTAGGACAGACTCCTGGTGGCGAGCTTTCTTT	CAWSRTDSWWRAFF
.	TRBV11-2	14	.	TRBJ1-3	TGTGCCAGCAGCTTAGGGGGCTCTGGAAACACCATATATTTT	CASSLGGSGNTIYF
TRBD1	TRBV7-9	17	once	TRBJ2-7	TGTGCCAGCAGCTTATGGGTCGGACAGGGCTGGGTCTACGAGCAGTACTTC	CASSLWVGQGWVYEQYF
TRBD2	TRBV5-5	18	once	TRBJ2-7	TGTGCCAGCAGCTTGGCTGTAATAGCGGGGCCAAGCTCCTACGAGCAGTACTTC	CASSLAVIAGPSSYEQYF
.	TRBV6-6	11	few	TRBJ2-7	TGTGCCAGCAGCGAGGGCTACGAGCAGTACTTC	CASSEGYEQYF
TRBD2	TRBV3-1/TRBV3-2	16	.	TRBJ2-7	TGTGCCAGCAGCCAAGATGGACTAGCGGGCTCCTACGAGCAGTACTTC	CASSQDGLAGSYEQYF
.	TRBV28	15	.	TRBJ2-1	TGTGCCAGCAGTCCCGGGACTGGGGCCTACAATGAGCAGTTCTTC	CASSPGTGAYNEQFF
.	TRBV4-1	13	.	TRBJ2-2	TGCGCCAGCAGCCAAGTAAGGTCCGGGGAGCTGTTTTTT	CASSQVRSGELFF
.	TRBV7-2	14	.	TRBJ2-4	TGTGCCAGCAGCTTGAGGGGCGGGGAAAACATTCAGTACTTC	CASSLRGGENIQYF
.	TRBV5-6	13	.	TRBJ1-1	TGTGCCAGCAGCTTGAGACCAGGATCTGAAGCTTTCTTT	CASSLRPGSEAFF
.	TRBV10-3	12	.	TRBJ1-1	TGTGCCATCAGTAACTTGGACACTGAAGCTTTCTTT	CAISNLDTEAFF
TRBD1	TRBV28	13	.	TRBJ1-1	TGTGCCAGCAGTTCCCCAGGGGGGTCTGAAGCTTTCTTT	CASSSPGGSEAFF
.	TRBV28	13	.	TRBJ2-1	TGTGCCAGCAGGCCCCCCGTGTACAATGAGCAGTTCTTC	CASRPPVYNEQFF
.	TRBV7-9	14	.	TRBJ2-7	TGTGCCAGCAGCAGAACAGGGTTAACCTACGAGCAGTACTTC	CASSRTGLTYEQYF
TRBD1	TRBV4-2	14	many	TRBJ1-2	TGTGCCAGCAGCCAAGCAGGGGGCCGGGACGGCTACACCTTC	CASSQAGGRDGYTF